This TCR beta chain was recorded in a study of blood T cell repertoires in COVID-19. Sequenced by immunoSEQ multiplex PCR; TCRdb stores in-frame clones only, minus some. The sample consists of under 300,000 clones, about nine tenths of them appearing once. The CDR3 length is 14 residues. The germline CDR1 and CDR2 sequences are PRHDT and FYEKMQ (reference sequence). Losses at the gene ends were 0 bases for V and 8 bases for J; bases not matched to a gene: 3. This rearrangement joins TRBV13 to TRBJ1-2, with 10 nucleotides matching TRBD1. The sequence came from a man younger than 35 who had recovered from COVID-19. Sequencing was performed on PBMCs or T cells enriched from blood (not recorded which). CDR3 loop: CASSLGTGGIGYTF. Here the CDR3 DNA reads TGTGCCAGCAGCTTAGGGACAGGGGGCATAGGCTACACCTTC.